These 9 T cell receptor beta chains came from one sample sequenced in a study of T cell responses to AZD1222 COVID-19 vaccine. The data were produced by immunoSEQ multiplex PCR, yet TCRdb's version contains in-frame clones alone and is incomplete. The sample holds tens of thousands of clones, approximately 91% seen once. The sample was peripheral blood, taken on day 0 of AZD1222 vaccination. The receptors shown here come from an adult in good health.

The chain is built from TRBV4-1 and TRBJ1-3, with D hard to call. Germline V CDR1 and CDR2: MGHRA, YSYEKL. V was cut by 2 bases and J by 4 bases, with 3 bases left in between. The CDR3 has 12 residues. CDR3 nucleotide sequence: TGCGCCAGCAGCCAATTAGGAAACACCATATATTTT. Translated, it gives CASSQLGNTIYF.

The rearrangement joins TRBV7-9 to TRBJ1-6; tentatively, D is TRBD1 (5 bases). V dropped 4 bases and J dropped 9 bases, with 19 bases sitting between them. CDR3 size: 16 residues. The V gene's germline CDR1 is SEHNR and CDR2 FQNEAQ (reference sequence). The CDR3 here is CASSSGSGERGSPLHF. The CDR3 DNA is TGTGCCAGCAGCTCCGGCAGTGGAGAGAGGGGTTCACCCCTCCACTTT.

The chain is built from TRBV7-8 and TRBJ2-7; 8 nucleotides line up with TRBD2. The CDR3 is made up of 14 amino acids. J gave up 3 bases and V 5 bases, and 6 bases lay outside the gene matches. Germline V gene data show CDR1 as SGHVS and CDR2 as FQNEAQ. The CDR3 is CASSPRTSFYEQYF. The CDR3 DNA reads as TGTGCCAGCAGCCCCCGGACTAGCTTCTACGAGCAGTACTTC. Full variable domain (rest looked up from reference TRBV7-8 and TRBJ2-7): GAGVSQSPRYKVAKRGQDVALRCDPISGHVSLFWYQQALGQGPEFLTYFQNEAQLDKSGLPSDRFFAERPEGSVSTLKIQRTQQEDSAVYLCASSPRTSFYEQYFGPGTRLTVT.

The count of this clone is one. The J gene is TRBJ1-1, the V gene TRBV5-4, with 7 bases aligning to TRBD1. This CDR3 comprises 15 residues. Germline CDR1 is SGHNT and CDR2 is YYREEE (reference sequence). J was trimmed by 4 bases and V by 3 bases; bases with no gene match: 9. The CDR3 here is CASSSGGGGGTEAFF. The CDR3 coding sequence is TGTGCCAGCAGCTCCGGAGGGGGCGGGGGCACTGAAGCTTTCTTT.

The gene calls are TRBV6-5 and TRBJ1-6; TRBD1 might be the D (6 bases). CDR1 is MNHEY and CDR2 is SVGAGI in the germline V gene. Trimming removed 5 bases from V and 9 bases from J, with 17 bases in between. The CDR3 is made up of 15 amino acids. CDR3 in amino acids: CASSQLGGKISPLHF. In DNA, the CDR3 is TGTGCCAGCAGTCAGTTAGGGGGGAAAATTTCACCCCTCCACTTT.

V gene TRBV27 combines with J gene TRBJ1-6, with D perhaps matching TRBD1 (5 bases). V was pared by 4 bases and J by 0 bases, with 10 bases between. The length of the CDR3 is 16 residues. Germline V gene sequence: CDR1 MNHEY, CDR2 SMNVEV (reference sequence). The CDR3, as DNA: TGTGCCAGCAGTTACGGGACGAGCTCCTATAATTCACCCCTCCACTTT. It codes for CASSYGTSSYNSPLHF.

This chain uses TRBV27 with TRBJ1-4; TRBD1 might be the D (5 bases). CDR1 is MNHEY and CDR2 is SMNVEV in the germline V gene (reference sequence). CDR3 length: 16 residues. V lost 3 bases and J 8 bases, leaving 19 bases between the germline ends. The CDR3 sequence is CASSFSTVTADEKLFF. CDR3 coding DNA: TGTGCCAGCAGTTTCTCGACAGTGACGGCTGACGAAAAACTGTTTTTT. Drawing the rest from reference TRBV27 and TRBJ1-4, the complete variable domain is EAQVTQNPRYLITVTGKKLTVTCSQNMNHEYMSWYRQDPGLGLRQIYYSMNVEVTDKGDVPEGYKVSRKEKRNFPLILESPSPNQTSLYFCASSFSTVTADEKLFFGSGTQLSVL.

J is TRBJ1-1 and V is TRBV6-4; maybe TRBD1 (5 bases). The CDR3 totals 14 residues. Germline lookup yields CDR1 MRHNA and CDR2 SNTAGT. Trimming removed 6 bases from V and 6 bases from J, with 17 bases in between. CDR3: CASREDPRGAEAFF. CDR3 in DNA: TGTGCCAGCAGGGAGGACCCGAGAGGGGCTGAAGCTTTCTTT.

The V call is TRBV29-1, the J call TRBJ1-2; TRBD1 matches 12 bases. CDR3 length: 13 residues. The J segment lost 8 bases and the V segment lost 4 bases, leaving 5 bases of the junction unmatched. Germline loops: CDR1 SQVTM, CDR2 ANQGSEA. The chain's CDR3 is CSVGGTGGLGYTF. CDR3 nucleotides: TGCAGCGTTGGAGGGACAGGGGGCTTGGGCTACACCTTC. Full variable domain (missing parts from reference TRBV29-1 and TRBJ1-2): SAVISQKPSRDICQRGTSLTIQCQVDSQVTMMFWYRQQPGQSLTLIATANQGSEATYESGFVIDKFPISRPNLTFSTLTVSNMSPEDSSIYLCSVGGTGGLGYTFGSGTRLTVV.